Presented here are 6 T cell receptor beta chains from one specimen sequenced in a study of control samples from healthy donors and cancer patients. Produced via immunoSEQ multiplex PCR; TCRdb's table is partial and in-frame only. The table includes 180,000 or so clones, about nine tenths detected once. Sequenced: blood. The receptors derive from a woman in her 30s in good health.

The rearrangement uses TRBV29-1 and TRBJ1-2; a weak D match, TRBD1 (5 bases). V lost 1 base and J lost 2, with 11 bases in between. The CDR3 sequence is 14 residues long. Germline V CDR1 and CDR2: SQVTM, ANQGSEA. The CDR3: CSVEGRGTNYGYTF. The CDR3 coding sequence is TGCAGCGTTGAAGGGAGGGGCACAAACTATGGCTACACCTTC.

In the case of this clone: This CDR3 is also generated by other DNA sequences in the sample. This chain links TRBV7-9 with TRBJ2-6; D is ambiguous. In germline, CDR1 is SEHNR, CDR2 FQNEAQ (reference sequence). Trimming removed 1 base from V and 4 bases from J, with 5 bases in between. The CDR3 covers 14 residues. CDR3 nucleotide sequence: TGTGCCAGCAGCTTAGGGGCCGGGGCCAACGTCCTGACTTTC. It codes for CASSLGAGANVLTF.

This clone was recorded a few times. The rearrangement joins TRBV28 to TRBJ1-1; possibly TRBD1 for D (5 bases). V was shortened by 3 bases and J by 3 bases, with 14 bases between the two germline ends. CDR1 and CDR2 from the germline V gene are MDHEN and SYDVKM. The CDR3 sequence is 15 residues long. The CDR3: CASSFDQGLYTEAFF. The CDR3 coding sequence is TGTGCCAGCAGTTTTGACCAGGGATTGTACACTGAAGCTTTCTTT.

The rearrangement joins TRBV7-8 to TRBJ1-5; D is undetermined. Germline V gives CDR1 SGHVS, CDR2 FQNEAQ. V was cut by 1 base and J by 0 bases, with 7 bases left in between. CDR3 length: 15 residues. CDR3 DNA sequence: TGTGCCAGCAGCTTAGAAGGGTATAGCAATCAGCCCCAGCATTTT. Amino acids: CASSLEGYSNQPQHF.

The rearrangement uses TRBV5-8 and TRBJ1-2; 11 bases align to TRBD1. With 3 bases clipped from V and 0 bases from J, the junction kept 7 bases outside the gene matches. CDR1 is SGHTS and CDR2 is YDEGEE in the germline V gene. The CDR3 spans 17 residues. The CDR3 sequence: CASSSRTGGNSNYGYTF. The CDR3 bases are TGTGCCAGCAGCTCGCGGACAGGGGGCAACTCTAACTATGGCTACACCTTC.

The rearrangement links TRBV19 to TRBJ2-5; TRBD1 agrees at 7 bases. The V and J ends lost 5 bases and 6 bases, in that order; junction bases with no gene match: 6. The CDR3 loop spans 13 amino acids. Germline CDR1 reads LNHDA; CDR2 reads SQIVND (reference sequence). The CDR3 sequence: CASSQGVGQTQYF. CDR3 DNA: TGTGCCAGTAGTCAGGGGGTGGGGCAGACCCAGTACTTC.